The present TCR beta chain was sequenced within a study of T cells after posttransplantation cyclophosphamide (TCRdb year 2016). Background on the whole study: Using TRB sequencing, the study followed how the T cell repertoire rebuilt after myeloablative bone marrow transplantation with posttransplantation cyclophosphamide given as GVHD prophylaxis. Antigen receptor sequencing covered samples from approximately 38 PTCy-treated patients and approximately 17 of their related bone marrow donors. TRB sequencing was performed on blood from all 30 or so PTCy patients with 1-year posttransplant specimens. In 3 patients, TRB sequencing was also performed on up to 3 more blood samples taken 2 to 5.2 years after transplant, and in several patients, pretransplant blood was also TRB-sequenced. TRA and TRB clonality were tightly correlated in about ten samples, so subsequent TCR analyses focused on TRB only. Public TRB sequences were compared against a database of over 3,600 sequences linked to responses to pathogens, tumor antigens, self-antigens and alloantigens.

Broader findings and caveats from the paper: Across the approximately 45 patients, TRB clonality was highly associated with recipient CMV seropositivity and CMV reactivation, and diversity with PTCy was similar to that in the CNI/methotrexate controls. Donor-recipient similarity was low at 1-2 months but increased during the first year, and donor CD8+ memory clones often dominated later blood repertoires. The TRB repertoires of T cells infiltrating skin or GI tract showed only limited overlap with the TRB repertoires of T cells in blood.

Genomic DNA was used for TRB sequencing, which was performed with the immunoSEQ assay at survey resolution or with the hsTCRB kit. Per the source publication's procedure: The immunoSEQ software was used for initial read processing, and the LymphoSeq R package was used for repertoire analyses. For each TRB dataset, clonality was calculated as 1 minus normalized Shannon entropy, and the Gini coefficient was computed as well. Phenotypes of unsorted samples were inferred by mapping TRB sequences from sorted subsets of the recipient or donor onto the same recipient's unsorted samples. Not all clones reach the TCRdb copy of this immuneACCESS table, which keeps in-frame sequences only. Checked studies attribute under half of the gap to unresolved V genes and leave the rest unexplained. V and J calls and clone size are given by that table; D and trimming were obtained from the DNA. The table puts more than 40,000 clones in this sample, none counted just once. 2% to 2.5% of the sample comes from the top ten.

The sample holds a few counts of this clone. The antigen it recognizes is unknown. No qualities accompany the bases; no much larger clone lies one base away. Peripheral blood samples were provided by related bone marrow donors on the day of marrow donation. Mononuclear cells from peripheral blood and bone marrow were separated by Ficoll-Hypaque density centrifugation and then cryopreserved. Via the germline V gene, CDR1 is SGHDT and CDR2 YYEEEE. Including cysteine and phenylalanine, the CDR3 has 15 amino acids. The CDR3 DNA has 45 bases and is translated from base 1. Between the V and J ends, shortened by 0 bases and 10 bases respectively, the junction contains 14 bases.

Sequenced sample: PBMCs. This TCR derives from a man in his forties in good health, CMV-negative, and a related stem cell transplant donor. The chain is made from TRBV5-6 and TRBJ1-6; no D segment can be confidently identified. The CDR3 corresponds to CASSLVSGGFSPLHF. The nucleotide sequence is TGTGCCAGCAGCTTGGTGTCAGGTGGTTTCTCACCCCTCCACTTT.